The 29 T cell receptor beta chains given below trace back to one sample, sequenced in a study of T cell responses to AZD1222 COVID-19 vaccine. Profiling relied on immunoSEQ multiplex PCR, and the TCRdb table lists in-frame clones only, not all of them. The repertoire includes some 78,000 clones, under 90% of them detected once, and 1.3% sits in the top ten. The sample was peripheral blood, taken 28 days after the second AZD1222 dose. These receptors were taken from an adult who received the AZD1222 COVID-19 vaccine.

The chain uses TRBV5-1 and TRBJ1-1, with 7 bases fitting TRBD1. This CDR3 comprises 14 residues. CDR1 is SGHRS and CDR2 is YFSETQ in the germline V gene. Germline trimming cut 4 bases from V and 2 bases from J; bases unmatched to any gene: 5. CDR3 loop: CASSRDRSNTEAFF. In DNA form, the CDR3 reads TGCGCCAGCAGCCGGGACAGATCAAACACTGAAGCTTTCTTT.

The chain has TRBV28 and TRBJ1-6; 8 bases map to TRBD1. CDR1 and CDR2 (germline): MDHEN, SYDVKM. Trimming at V came to 1 base and at J to 9 bases, leaving 5 bases not matched to a gene. The CDR3 loop spans 15 amino acids. The CDR3 DNA reads as TGTGCCAGCAGTTTATCACAGGGGGGGATTTCACCCCTCCACTTT. Protein sequence: CASSLSQGGISPLHF.

The rearrangement joins TRBV4-3 to TRBJ2-3, with TRBD2 identical over 8 bases. CDR3 length: 17 residues. The germline gives CDR1 LGHNA, CDR2 YSLEER. V lost 1 base to trimming and J lost 4 bases; unmatched junction nucleotides: 10. DNA of the CDR3: TGCGCCAGCAGCCAAGGTGGTCCAGCGGGAGCGGCAGATACGCAGTATTTT. It translates to CASSQGGPAGAADTQYF.

The V and J genes are TRBV15 and TRBJ1-1, with TRBD1 identical over 9 bases. This CDR3 has 12 amino acids. V gave up 6 bases and J gave up 4 bases; unmatched junction bases: 0. Germline CDR1 LNHNV, CDR2 YYDKDF (reference sequence). CDR3 bases: TGTGCCACCAGGGACAGGGGCACTGAAGCTTTCTTT. Translation: CATRDRGTEAFF.

The rearrangement uses TRBV19 and TRBJ1-5, with D possibly matching TRBD1 (6 bases). From germline, CDR1 is LNHDA and CDR2 SQIVND (reference sequence). The CDR3 runs to 15 residues. The germline V and J ends were trimmed by 7 bases and 4 bases, with 17 bases remaining between them. CDR3: CASTTSGGANQPQHF. In DNA, the CDR3 is TGTGCCAGTACCACCTCGGGGGGGGCAAATCAGCCCCAGCATTTT.

V gene TRBV10-3 combines with J gene TRBJ1-5; 7 bases fit TRBD1. After removal of 10 bases from V and 1 base from J, the junction contained 7 bases not matched to a gene. The germline V gene encodes CDR1 ENHRY and CDR2 SYGVKD. This CDR3 comprises 14 residues. In DNA form, the CDR3 reads TGTGCCACAAGACAGGGAGGAAGCAATCAGCCCCAGCATTTT. Translated, it gives CATRQGGSNQPQHF.

The chain recombines TRBV7-3 with TRBJ2-6; TRBD1 matches at 9 bases. This CDR3 spans 19 amino acids. V was pared by 1 base and J by 2 bases, with 9 bases of the junction left unmatched. The germline V gene encodes CDR1 SGHTA and CDR2 FQGTGA. The CDR3 region is CASSLMWDRVSAGANVLTF. For the CDR3, the DNA is TGTGCCAGCAGCTTAATGTGGGACAGGGTGTCAGCTGGGGCCAACGTCCTGACTTTC.

The rearrangement uses TRBV5-4 and TRBJ1-1, with TRBD1 identical over 11 bases. The J segment lost 3 bases and the V segment lost 5 bases, leaving 6 bases of the junction unmatched. The CDR3 covers 15 residues. Germline V gene data show CDR1 as SGHNT and CDR2 as YYREEE (reference sequence). The CDR3 loop reads CASRGGTGGDTEAFF. In DNA form, the CDR3 reads TGTGCCAGCAGGGGAGGGACAGGGGGTGACACTGAAGCTTTCTTT.

This clone was counted only a few times. The chain employs TRBV27 and TRBJ2-2; D perhaps matches TRBD1 (5 bases). The CDR3 covers 16 residues. Trimming cost V 4 bases and J 1 base, with 13 bases left between them. CDR1 is MNHEY and CDR2 is SMNVEV in the germline V gene (reference sequence). The CDR3 loop reads CASSSLDRLNTGELFF. CDR3 DNA sequence: TGTGCCAGCAGTTCCCTCGACAGACTGAACACCGGGGAGCTGTTTTTT.

This clone came up a few times. The chain is built from TRBV19 and TRBJ2-5, with 12 bases aligning to TRBD1. Germline CDR1 and CDR2: LNHDA and SQIVND (reference sequence). The length of the CDR3 is 16 residues. V shed 3 bases, J shed 5 bases, and the junction held 7 bases outside the gene matches. This chain's CDR3 is CASSIAGTGGRETQYF. In nucleotides, the CDR3 is TGTGCCAGTAGTATCGCGGGGACAGGGGGCAGGGAGACCCAGTACTTC.

This chain joins TRBV2 and TRBJ1-1; D might be TRBD1 (6 bases). The V gene lost 2 bases and the J gene lost 4 bases, with 8 bases spanning the gap. The CDR3 runs to 13 residues. From germline, CDR1 is SNHLY and CDR2 FYNNEI. CDR3 loop: CASSERGITEAFF. CDR3 DNA: TGTGCCAGCAGTGAAAGGGGGATCACTGAAGCTTTCTTT.

The rearrangement uses TRBV5-1 and TRBJ1-4; D might be TRBD1 (5 bases). The CDR3 spans 15 residues. Per the germline V gene, CDR1 is SGHRS and CDR2 is YFSETQ. V dropped 0 bases and J dropped 4 bases, with 10 bases sitting between them. DNA for the CDR3: TGCGCCAGCAGCTTGGAGTTGGGGCTTAATGAAAAACTGTTTTTT. Residues: CASSLELGLNEKLFF.

The gene calls are TRBV6-5 and TRBJ1-2; maybe TRBD1 (5 bases). The CDR3 consists of 15 residues. Deletions cut 2 bases from V and 4 bases from J, with 14 bases between. Germline assignment: CDR1 MNHEY and CDR2 SVGAGI. In DNA, the CDR3 is TGTGCCAGCAGTTACATCAGGGACGGCCCCTATGGCTACACCTTC. It specifies CASSYIRDGPYGYTF.

The chain links TRBV12-3 or TRBV12-4 to TRBJ1-2; TRBD1 matches at 11 bases. Trimming removed 9 bases from V and 8 bases from J; junction bases left unmatched: 8. CDR3 length: 13 residues. The CDR3 DNA reads as TGTGCCAGTGGGACAGGGGGTTTGGTCGGCTACACCTTC. It yields the protein CASGTGGLVGYTF.

The chain is built from TRBV2 and TRBJ1-5; TRBD1 agrees at 8 bases. V gave up 4 bases and J gave up 1 base; unmatched junction bases: 6. Germline CDR1 is SNHLY and CDR2 is FYNNEI. CDR3 size: 16 residues. CDR3 nucleotides: TGTGCCAGCAGTGGGCAGGGGGCGCGAAGCAATCAGCCCCAGCATTTT. It is translated as CASSGQGARSNQPQHF.

The chain joins TRBV6-2 or TRBV6-3 to TRBJ1-1, with D possibly matching TRBD1 (5 bases). The V end was cut by 2 bases, the J end by 6 bases, with 13 bases between. CDR1 and CDR2 (germline): MNHEY, SVGEGT. CDR3 length equals 14 residues. This chain's CDR3 is CASSYQFQGPEAFF. The CDR3 coding sequence is TGTGCCAGCAGTTACCAGTTCCAGGGCCCTGAAGCTTTCTTT.

This clone has just one count. The chain uses TRBV19 and TRBJ1-1; D perhaps matches TRBD1 (6 bases). Trimming took off 6 bases at V and 6 bases at J, with 14 bases between the two ends. Germline values: CDR1 LNHDA, CDR2 SQIVND (reference sequence). The CDR3 consists of 13 residues. CDR3 nucleotides: TGTGCCAGTAGGAACAGGGTGGTGGCTGAAGCTTTCTTT. The encoded protein is CASRNRVVAEAFF.

This chain uses TRBV19 with TRBJ2-1; D call uncertain. The ends were cut back, 4 bases at V and 6 bases at J, with 10 bases in the middle. Germline V lookup: CDR1 LNHDA, CDR2 SQIVND (reference sequence). The length of the CDR3 is 13 residues. Here the CDR3 DNA reads TGTGCCAGTAGTAACCCCTCCAGCAATGAGCAGTTCTTC. Translation: CASSNPSSNEQFF.

This chain joins TRBV19 and TRBJ1-2; D not resolved. V lost 7 bases, J lost 0 bases, and 6 bases lay in between. This CDR3 has 12 residues. CDR1 and CDR2 from the germline V gene are LNHDA and SQIVND (reference sequence). Here the CDR3 DNA reads TGTGCCAGTAAAGGGACTAACTATGGCTACACCTTC. Its translation: CASKGTNYGYTF.

The chain recombines TRBV7-9 with TRBJ2-2; D is perhaps TRBD2 (7 bases). This CDR3 contains 16 residues. Between the trimmed V and J ends, which lost 4 bases and 5 bases, there was a span of 17 bases. Germline-derived CDR1 and CDR2 are SEHNR and FQNEAQ (reference sequence). CDR3 coding DNA: TGTGCCAGCAGCTCATCAGCGGGACAACAAACCGGGGAGCTGTTTTTT. Translated: CASSSSAGQQTGELFF.

V is TRBV27 and J is TRBJ2-5; possible D gene TRBD1, 5 bases. Deletions cut 5 bases from V and 7 bases from J, with 14 bases between. CDR1 MNHEY and CDR2 SMNVEV come from the germline V gene (reference sequence). The CDR3 has 13 amino acids. CDR3 sequence reads: CASSKGSGGTQYF. The CDR3 bases are TGTGCCAGCAGTAAGGGGTCCGGCGGGACCCAGTACTTC.

The chain is built from TRBV19 and TRBJ2-1; unclear D gene. Trimming pared 3 bases from V and 4 bases from J, leaving 13 bases between. The CDR3 has 15 residues. Germline V gene sequence: CDR1 LNHDA, CDR2 SQIVND (reference sequence). CDR3: CASSIGPSSYNEQFF. DNA for the CDR3: TGTGCCAGTAGTATCGGACCGTCAAGTTACAATGAGCAGTTCTTC. The full variable domain, completed using reference TRBV19 and TRBJ2-1, is DGGITQSPKYLFRKEGQNVTLSCEQNLNHDAMYWYRQDPGQGLRLIYYSQIVNDFQKGDIAEGYSVSREKKESFPLTVTSAQKNPTAFYLCASSIGPSSYNEQFFGPGTRLTVL.

This chain's CDR3 is CASSPEGVNQPQHF. The DNA of the CDR3 is TGTGCCAGCTCACCGGAGGGCGTAAATCAGCCCCAGCATTTT. The V call is TRBV18, the J call TRBJ1-5; D is ambiguous. The CDR3 loop spans 14 amino acids. Germline CDR1 is KGHSH and CDR2 is LQKENI. Trimming took 3 bases from V and 4 from J, leaving 10 bases between them.

V gene TRBV14 combines with J gene TRBJ1-6; perhaps TRBD1 as D (5 bases). V was pared by 2 bases and J by 6 bases, with 8 bases between. CDR3 length: 14 amino acids. Germline V lookup: CDR1 SGHDN, CDR2 FVKESK. The CDR3 bases are TGTGCCAGCAGCCAAAACAGGCCTAATTCACCCCTCCACTTT. This gives the protein CASSQNRPNSPLHF.

This clone was recorded once. In DNA, the CDR3 is TGTGCCAGCTCCACCGGGAACACTGAAGCTTTCTTT. Its protein product is CASSTGNTEAFF. This chain uses TRBV7-3 with TRBJ1-1; D remains ambiguous. Germline CDR1 and CDR2: SGHTA and FQGTGA. V lost 8 bases, J lost 1 base, and 8 bases lay in between. The CDR3 runs 12 residues.

The rearrangement joins TRBV5-5 to TRBJ1-1; 8 bases align to TRBD1. Germline V CDR1 and CDR2: SGHKS, YYEKEE (reference sequence). This CDR3 comprises 16 residues. Trimming removed 5 bases from V and 2 bases from J; junction bases left unmatched: 11. In DNA form, the CDR3 reads TGTGCCAGCAGTTCCTTTGGGACAGGCTTCAACACTGAAGCTTTCTTT. Residues: CASSSFGTGFNTEAFF.

The rearrangement links TRBV7-2 to TRBJ1-2; TRBD1 might be the D (5 bases). Per germline, CDR1 SGHTA and CDR2 FQGNSA. V was cut by 3 bases and J by 8 bases, with 16 bases left in between. The CDR3 covers 14 residues. Here the CDR3 reads CASSFGPGQGGYTF. The CDR3 bases are TGTGCCAGCAGCTTTGGGCCGGGGCAAGGGGGCTACACCTTC.

This clone was seen a single time. V gene TRBV28 combines with J gene TRBJ2-7; TRBD1 matches 9 bases. The V gene's germline CDR1 is MDHEN and CDR2 SYDVKM. The CDR3 is 15 residues long. With V trimmed by 1 base and J by 6 bases, 7 bases remained unmatched. CDR3 protein: CASSLYGTGNGEQYF. For the CDR3, the DNA is TGTGCCAGCAGTTTATACGGGACAGGGAATGGCGAGCAGTACTTC. The variable domain in full, completed from reference TRBV28 and TRBJ2-7, reads DVKVTQSSRYLVKRTGEKVFLECVQDMDHENMFWYRQDPGLGLRLIYFSYDVKMKEKGDIPEGYSVSREKKERFSLILESASTNQTSMYLCASSLYGTGNGEQYFGPGTRLTVT.

The rearrangement uses TRBV4-2 and TRBJ2-5; the D gene is possibly TRBD2 (5 bases). The ends were cut back, 3 bases at V and 1 base at J, with 9 bases in the middle. Germline V gene data show CDR1 as LGHNA and CDR2 as YNFKEQ. The CDR3 extends over 14 amino acids. The CDR3 sequence is CASSQARGQETQYF. CDR3 bases: TGTGCCAGCAGCCAGGCCCGGGGCCAAGAGACCCAGTACTTC.